Listed below are T cell receptor beta chains from one sample, sequenced in a study of T cells after yellow fever vaccination. TCRdb redid the calling of the 5' RACE reads with MiXCR, one entry per CDR3 protein. The sample lists 200,000 to 300,000 distinct CDR3 sequences, about 3.5% seen once, with under 20% in the top ten. The sample here was PBMCs, taken 15 days after the yellow fever booster vaccination. The receptor set was obtained from a man between 18 and 35 years old who received the YFV17D yellow fever vaccine. Each CDR3 is given with its conserved first and last residue. A D gene is named only where the DNA matches it firmly. The size entry is marked missing in some rows and otherwise reads once, few, many or a size class.

clone_size: many; j_call: TRBJ1-4; v_call: TRBV4-2; d_call: NA; cdr3_aa: CASSQGNAATNEKLFF; cdr3_nt: TGTGCCAGCAGCCAAGGCAACGCTGCAACTAATGAAAAACTGTTTTTT
clone_size: few; j_call: TRBJ1-4; v_call: TRBV6-6; d_call: NA; cdr3_aa: CASSYRGPLNEKLFF; cdr3_nt: TGTGCCAGCAGTTACAGGGGACCGCTAAATGAAAAACTGTTTTTT
clone_size: many; j_call: TRBJ2-2; v_call: TRBV20-1; d_call: NA; cdr3_aa: CSARDLSRGLTGELFF; cdr3_nt: TGCAGTGCTAGAGACCTCTCCAGGGGACTAACCGGGGAGCTGTTTTTT
clone_size: many; j_call: TRBJ1-1; v_call: TRBV4-3; d_call: NA; cdr3_aa: CASSQGEGTGNTEAFF; cdr3_nt: TGCGCCAGCAGCCAAGGGGAGGGAACAGGAAACACTGAAGCTTTCTTT
clone_size: many; j_call: TRBJ2-5; v_call: TRBV5-1; d_call: NA; cdr3_aa: CASSLMRGHQETQYF; cdr3_nt: TGCGCCAGCAGCTTGATGAGGGGCCACCAAGAGACCCAGTACTTC
clone_size: many; j_call: TRBJ2-3; v_call: TRBV15; d_call: NA; cdr3_aa: CATSVGLVFTDTQYF; cdr3_nt: TGTGCCACCAGCGTGGGACTTGTTTTCACAGATACGCAGTATTTT
clone_size: many; j_call: TRBJ2-1; v_call: TRBV27; d_call: TRBD1; cdr3_aa: CASTRRDRVYEQFF; cdr3_nt: TGTGCCAGCACGAGGCGGGACAGGGTCTATGAGCAGTTCTTC
clone_size: many; j_call: TRBJ2-4; v_call: TRBV4-2; d_call: NA; cdr3_aa: CASSDRWTNIQYF; cdr3_nt: TGTGCCAGCAGCGACCGTTGGACGAACATTCAGTACTTC
clone_size: many; j_call: TRBJ2-1; v_call: TRBV5-1; d_call: NA; cdr3_aa: CASSWRGNSGYNEQFF; cdr3_nt: TGCGCCAGCAGCTGGAGGGGAAATAGCGGATACAATGAGCAGTTCTTC
clone_size: many; j_call: TRBJ2-5; v_call: TRBV24-1; d_call: TRBD2; cdr3_aa: CATSEVAGGGETQYF; cdr3_nt: TGTGCCACCAGTGAGGTAGCGGGGGGTGGGGAGACCCAGTACTTC
clone_size: many; j_call: TRBJ2-1; v_call: TRBV25-1; d_call: NA; cdr3_aa: CASSEWEINRNEQFF; cdr3_nt: TGTGCCAGCAGTGAATGGGAGATCAACAGGAATGAGCAGTTCTTC
clone_size: many; j_call: TRBJ1-1; v_call: TRBV7-8; d_call: TRBD1; cdr3_aa: CASSQTGTVKLTEAFF; cdr3_nt: TGTGCCAGCAGCCAAACAGGGACAGTCAAACTCACTGAAGCTTTCTTT
clone_size: many; j_call: TRBJ2-5; v_call: TRBV20-1; d_call: NA; cdr3_aa: CSASPDRIETQYF; cdr3_nt: TGCAGTGCTAGTCCTGACAGAATAGAGACCCAGTACTTC
clone_size: many; j_call: TRBJ1-5; v_call: TRBV7-2; d_call: NA; cdr3_aa: CASGGTSVMAQHF; cdr3_nt: TGTGCCAGCGGCGGGACATCGGTAATGGCCCAGCATTTT
clone_size: few; j_call: TRBJ1-5; v_call: TRBV7-9; d_call: NA; cdr3_aa: CASSLGSGLSQPQHF; cdr3_nt: TGTGCCAGCAGCTTAGGTTCAGGCCTATCCCAGCCCCAGCATTTT
clone_size: few; j_call: TRBJ2-5; v_call: TRBV19; d_call: NA; cdr3_aa: CASGIPGAETQYF; cdr3_nt: TGTGCGAGTGGGATACCGGGGGCAGAGACCCAGTACTTC
clone_size: many; j_call: TRBJ1-6; v_call: TRBV20-1; d_call: NA; cdr3_aa: CSAKESGSPLHF; cdr3_nt: TGCAGTGCTAAGGAGTCTGGTTCACCCCTCCACTTT
clone_size: many; j_call: TRBJ2-5; v_call: TRBV5-1; d_call: NA; cdr3_aa: CASSNGGGQETQYF; cdr3_nt: TGCGCCAGCAGTAACGGGGGTGGTCAAGAGACCCAGTACTTC
clone_size: many; j_call: TRBJ2-5; v_call: TRBV11-2; d_call: NA; cdr3_aa: CASNLAHQETQYF; cdr3_nt: TGTGCCAGCAATCTAGCGCACCAAGAGACCCAGTACTTC
clone_size: many; j_call: TRBJ2-5; v_call: TRBV20-1; d_call: NA; cdr3_aa: CSARRTTGQETQYF; cdr3_nt: TGCAGTGCTAGGAGGACTACAGGACAAGAGACCCAGTACTTC
clone_size: few; j_call: TRBJ2-2; v_call: TRBV5-6; d_call: NA; cdr3_aa: CASSFRQGNTGELFF; cdr3_nt: TGTGCCAGCAGCTTCCGGCAGGGGAACACCGGGGAGCTGTTTTTT
clone_size: many; j_call: TRBJ1-4; v_call: TRBV12-3/TRBV12-4; d_call: TRBD1; cdr3_aa: CASSSGQVATNEKLFF; cdr3_nt: TGTGCCAGCAGTTCCGGACAGGTTGCAACTAATGAAAAACTGTTTTTT
clone_size: few; j_call: TRBJ2-7; v_call: TRBV7-9; d_call: NA; cdr3_aa: CASSPGRGEQYF; cdr3_nt: TGTGCCAGCAGCCCAGGCCGGGGGGAGCAGTACTTC
clone_size: NA; j_call: TRBJ1-4; v_call: TRBV29-1; d_call: NA; cdr3_aa: CSVGGPEKLFF; cdr3_nt: TGCAGCGTGGGGGGGCCTGAAAAACTGTTTTTT
clone_size: NA; j_call: TRBJ2-3; v_call: TRBV5-1; d_call: TRBD2; cdr3_aa: CASSLFPSGRARSTDTQYF; cdr3_nt: TGCGCCAGCAGCTTGTTTCCTAGCGGGAGGGCCAGGAGCACAGATACGCAGTATTTT
clone_size: many; j_call: TRBJ2-1; v_call: TRBV3-1; d_call: NA; cdr3_aa: CASSQALSSYNEQFF; cdr3_nt: TGTGCCAGCAGCCAAGCCCTCTCCTCCTACAATGAGCAGTTCTTC
clone_size: many; j_call: TRBJ1-1; v_call: TRBV5-6; d_call: NA; cdr3_aa: CASSPRIRQGDTEAFF; cdr3_nt: TGTGCCAGCAGCCCCCGGATACGGCAGGGTGACACTGAAGCTTTCTTT
clone_size: many; j_call: TRBJ2-3; v_call: TRBV18; d_call: NA; cdr3_aa: CASSPRAGQPRDTQYF; cdr3_nt: TGTGCCAGCTCACCACGGGCAGGTCAACCTCGAGATACGCAGTATTTT
clone_size: many; j_call: TRBJ1-1; v_call: TRBV15; d_call: TRBD1; cdr3_aa: CATSRKQGWNTEAFF; cdr3_nt: TGTGCCACCAGCAGGAAACAGGGGTGGAACACTGAAGCTTTCTTT
clone_size: many; j_call: TRBJ1-5; v_call: TRBV4-2; d_call: NA; cdr3_aa: CASSQDRKVTQPQHF; cdr3_nt: TGTGCCAGCAGCCAAGACAGGAAGGTCACTCAGCCCCAGCATTTT
clone_size: many; j_call: TRBJ1-1; v_call: TRBV10-3; d_call: NA; cdr3_aa: CAISESRENTEAFF; cdr3_nt: TGTGCCATCAGTGAGTCTAGGGAGAACACTGAAGCTTTCTTT
clone_size: many; j_call: TRBJ1-1; v_call: TRBV30; d_call: NA; cdr3_aa: CAWTPADLTEAFF; cdr3_nt: TGTGCCTGGACTCCCGCGGATTTAACTGAAGCTTTCTTT
clone_size: few; j_call: TRBJ2-3; v_call: TRBV9; d_call: NA; cdr3_aa: CASSVGLGTDTQYF; cdr3_nt: TGTGCCAGCAGCGTCGGCCTTGGCACAGATACGCAGTATTTT
clone_size: many; j_call: TRBJ1-5; v_call: TRBV12-3/TRBV12-4; d_call: NA; cdr3_aa: CASSLRQDYSNQPQHF; cdr3_nt: TGTGCCAGCAGTTTACGACAGGATTATAGCAATCAGCCCCAGCATTTT